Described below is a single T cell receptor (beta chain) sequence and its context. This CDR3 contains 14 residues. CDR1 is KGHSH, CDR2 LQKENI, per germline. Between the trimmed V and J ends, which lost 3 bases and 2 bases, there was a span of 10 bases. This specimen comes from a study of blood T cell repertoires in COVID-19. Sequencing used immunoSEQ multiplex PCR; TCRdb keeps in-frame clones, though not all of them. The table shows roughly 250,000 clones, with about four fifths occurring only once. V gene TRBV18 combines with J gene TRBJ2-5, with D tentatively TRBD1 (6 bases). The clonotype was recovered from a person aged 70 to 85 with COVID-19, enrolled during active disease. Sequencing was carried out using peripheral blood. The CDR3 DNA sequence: TGTGCCAGCTCACCTCTGGGACAACAAGAGACCCAGTACTTC. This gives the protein CASSPLGQQETQYF.